The entry that follows covers one TCR beta chain sequence. TCRdb keeps only in-frame clones here, not all; method: immunoSEQ multiplex PCR. The sample shows around 23,000 clones, over 60% of them seen only once. This sample is drawn from a study of blood T cell repertoires in COVID-19. Overall study context: COVID-19 samples from acute and convalescent phases originated in the United States, Italy and Spain.

Germline V gives CDR1 MNHEY, CDR2 SVGAGI. V lost 7 bases, J lost 3 bases, and 15 bases lay in between. The CDR3 extends over 14 amino acids. Sequencing input: peripheral blood. This TCR derives from a woman at least 80 years old with acute or convalescent COVID-19. The chain couples TRBV6-5 to TRBJ1-1; possibly TRBD1 for D (5 bases). The CDR3 DNA reads as TGTGCCAGCATTATCCGAGGAGGGGACACTGAAGCTTTCTTT. It yields the protein CASIIRGGDTEAFF.